The next 17 T cell receptor beta chains were all read from a single sample in a study of T cells in narcolepsy. Profiling relied on immunoSEQ multiplex PCR, and the TCRdb table lists in-frame clones only, not all of them. The data contain about 25,000 clones, about 83% of them singletons. Sequenced sample: CD45RA- memory CD4+ T cells from PBMCs. Receptor source: a human donor with narcolepsy.

This clone was seen just once. The V gene is TRBV7-9, the J gene TRBJ2-6, with 9 bases fitting TRBD1. This CDR3 spans 16 amino acids. Germline CDR1 and CDR2: SEHNR and FQNEAQ (reference sequence). The V segment lost 5 bases and the J segment 4 bases; nucleotides outside the gene matches: 6. In DNA form, the CDR3 reads TGTGCCAGCAGCACGGACAGGGGATCGGGGGCCAACGTCCTGACTTTC. It translates to CASSTDRGSGANVLTF.

V is TRBV9 and J is TRBJ2-5; the match to TRBD2 covers 11 bases. The J call may be wrong; the DNA end is better matched by TRBJ2-7. CDR3 length: 22 residues. Germline loops: CDR1 SGDLS, CDR2 YYNGEE. The CDR3 region has the DNA TGTGCCAGCAGCGTAGCCCCCTCACAGGGAAGTTCTACTAGCGGGAGTATCCACGAGCAGTACTTC. Translating gives CASSVAPSQGSSTSGSIHEQYF.

The chain joins TRBV15 to TRBJ2-5; D gene unclear. The end of the DNA aligns better with TRBJ2-7, so the J call may be wrong. Germline V CDR1 and CDR2: LNHNV, YYDKDF (reference sequence). This CDR3 comprises 16 residues. The CDR3 is CATSRGPAGRSYEQYF. The CDR3 DNA reads TGTGCCACCAGCAGAGGGCCTGCAGGAAGGTCCTACGAGCAGTACTTC.

The V call is TRBV28, the J call TRBJ2-1; 10 nucleotides match TRBD1. Germline CDR1 is MDHEN and CDR2 is SYDVKM. V gave up 1 base and J gave up 6 bases; unmatched junction bases: 9. The CDR3 is made up of 17 amino acids. In DNA form, the CDR3 reads TGTGCCAGCAGTTTATCAGGAGTGGGACAGGGGACCAATGAGCAGTTCTTC. Encoded protein: CASSLSGVGQGTNEQFF.

This clone was seen just once. V usage is TRBV10-3 and J usage is TRBJ1-1; D not certain. V was cut by 6 bases and J by 7 bases, with 24 bases left in between. The V gene's germline CDR1 is ENHRY and CDR2 SYGVKD. This CDR3 spans 16 amino acids. CDR3 amino acids: CAIRESRGGVLLEAFF. CDR3 DNA sequence: TGTGCCATCAGGGAATCCAGAGGTGGGGTCCTACTTGAAGCTTTCTTT.

The V call is TRBV7-2, the J call TRBJ2-1, with D unclear. The CDR3 runs to 11 residues. V was clipped by 5 bases and J by 6 bases, with 5 bases between them. Germline V lookup: CDR1 SGHTA, CDR2 FQGNSA. The CDR3: CASSVLNEQFF. The DNA of the CDR3 is TGTGCCAGCAGCGTCCTCAATGAGCAGTTCTTC.

The chain is built from TRBV10-3 and TRBJ2-1; 7 bases are a match to TRBD2. This CDR3 spans 14 amino acids. V trimming: 6 bases; J trimming: 4 bases; junction bases outside the gene matches: 6. The germline V gene has CDR1 ENHRY and CDR2 SYGVKD. The CDR3 loop reads CAISYLAEYNEQFF. The CDR3 DNA sequence: TGTGCCATCAGCTACCTAGCGGAATACAATGAGCAGTTCTTC.

The genes are TRBV5-6 and TRBJ2-7; TRBD2 agrees at 10 bases. The germline V gene encodes CDR1 SGHDT and CDR2 YYEEEE. The V segment lost 0 bases and the J segment 4 bases; nucleotides outside the gene matches: 10. There are 17 residues in the CDR3. The chain's CDR3 is CASSLVSPGLASYEQYF. CDR3 bases: TGTGCCAGCAGCTTGGTTTCTCCGGGACTAGCGAGTTACGAGCAGTACTTC.

The V and J genes are TRBV27 and TRBJ2-7; D is unclear. CDR1 MNHEY and CDR2 SMNVEV come from the germline V gene (reference sequence). The CDR3 totals 15 residues. The V end lost 3 bases, the J end lost 3 bases, and 15 bases lay between the germline ends. The CDR3: CASSFLPDLGYEQYF. CDR3 nucleotide sequence: TGTGCCAGCAGTTTCTTACCCGACTTGGGCTACGAGCAGTACTTC.

The rearrangement links TRBV28 to TRBJ2-1; D gene ambiguous. The CDR3 is 13 amino acids. The germline V gene encodes CDR1 MDHEN and CDR2 SYDVKM. Trimming took off 6 bases at V and 0 bases at J, with 6 bases between the two ends. The chain's CDR3 is CASRSYSYNEQFF. CDR3 sequence (DNA): TGTGCCAGCAGGAGTTACTCCTACAATGAGCAGTTCTTC.

The chain is built from TRBV29-1 and TRBJ2-1, with 10 bases fitting TRBD2. This CDR3 has 15 residues. Per germline, CDR1 SQVTM and CDR2 ANQGSEA. Trimming at V came to 2 bases and at J to 5 bases, leaving 6 bases not matched to a gene. The CDR3 nucleotides are TGCAGCGTTGAAAGAAGGACTAGCGGCCACAATGAGCAGTTCTTC. It codes for CSVERRTSGHNEQFF.

CDR3 region: CASSLVTGTQYF. The CDR3 DNA reads TGTGCCAGCAGTCTTGTGACGGGTACGCAGTATTTT. The rearrangement links TRBV28 to TRBJ2-3; D unclear. Per germline, CDR1 MDHEN and CDR2 SYDVKM. V was trimmed by 5 bases and J by 8 bases, leaving 11 bases between them. This CDR3 has 12 amino acids.

V gene TRBV6-5 combines with J gene TRBJ1-6; D is uncertain. V dropped 0 bases and J dropped 13 bases, with 7 bases sitting between them. The germline CDR1 and CDR2 sequences are MNHEY and SVGAGI. This CDR3 comprises 12 residues. This CDR3 is CASSYSTSPLHF. The CDR3 DNA is TGTGCCAGCAGTTACTCGACATCGCCCCTCCACTTT.

The chain links TRBV18 to TRBJ1-4; unclear D gene. The CDR3 contains 16 residues. The germline CDR1 and CDR2 sequences are KGHSH and LQKENI. The V end was cut by 3 bases, the J end by 6 bases, with 17 bases between. The CDR3 spells CASSPATRTEDEKLFF. DNA for the CDR3: TGTGCCAGCTCACCGGCGACCAGGACGGAAGATGAAAAACTGTTTTTT.

The chain couples TRBV9 to TRBJ1-2; D is unresolved. CDR3 length: 14 residues. Looked up from germline, CDR1 is SGDLS and CDR2 is YYNGEE. V lost 0 bases and J lost 4, with 10 bases in between. The CDR3 DNA follows: TGTGCCAGCAGCGTAGCTGGAGGCCGCTATGGCTACACCTTC. Its translation is CASSVAGGRYGYTF.

V gene TRBV29-1 combines with J gene TRBJ1-6; 7 bases map to TRBD1. The CDR3 sequence is 13 residues long. The germline gives CDR1 SQVTM, CDR2 ANQGSEA. J gave up 6 bases and V 6 bases, and 5 bases lay outside the gene matches. The CDR3 nucleotides read TGCAGCGTGGCTGACAGGGTTAATTCACCCCTCCACTTT. Protein sequence: CSVADRVNSPLHF.

J is TRBJ2-7 and V is TRBV19; D uncertain. Germline loops: CDR1 LNHDA, CDR2 SQIVND (reference sequence). This CDR3 contains 13 residues. The V gene lost 3 bases and the J gene lost 5 bases, with 11 bases spanning the gap. In DNA form, the CDR3 reads TGTGCCAGTAGTATGAGGAGTGTGCACGAGCAGTACTTC. This sequence encodes CASSMRSVHEQYF.